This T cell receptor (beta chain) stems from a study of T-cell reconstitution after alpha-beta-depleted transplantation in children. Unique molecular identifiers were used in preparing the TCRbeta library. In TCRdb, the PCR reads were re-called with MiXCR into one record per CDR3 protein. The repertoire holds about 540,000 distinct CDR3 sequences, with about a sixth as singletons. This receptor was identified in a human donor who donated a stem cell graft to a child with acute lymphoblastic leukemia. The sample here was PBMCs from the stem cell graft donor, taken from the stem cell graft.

CDR3 in DNA: TGTGCCAGCAGCCAAGATCAGCCGAACACTGAAGCTTTCTTT. This sequence encodes CASSQDQPNTEAFF. This chain links TRBV3-1 with TRBJ1-1; the D is unclear. CDR3 length: 14 residues. Trimming removed 0 bases at V and 1 base at J, with 6 bases between. From germline, CDR1 is LGHDT and CDR2 YNNKEL (reference sequence).